These 28 T cell receptor beta chains came from one sample sequenced in a study of blood T cell repertoires in COVID-19. Assay: immunoSEQ multiplex PCR; the TCRdb copy retains only in-frame clones and omits some. The data hold 55,000 to 70,000 clones, with about 80% observed a single time. The specimen was peripheral blood. The receptors here all came from a woman aged 55-70 years with acute or convalescent COVID-19.

The rearrangement joins TRBV7-2 to TRBJ1-2, with 7 bases fitting TRBD1. Germline V gene sequence: CDR1 SGHTA, CDR2 FQGNSA. Trimming took 2 bases from V and 8 from J; bases not matched to a gene: 8. The CDR3 is 14 amino acids. CDR3 DNA: TGTGCCAGCAGCTTAAAGGGGGCGGTCGTGGGCTACACCTTC. Protein sequence: CASSLKGAVVGYTF.

CDR3 sequence reads: CAWTLTDTQYF. CDR3 DNA: TGTGCCTGGACTCTCACAGATACGCAGTATTTT. The V call is TRBV30, the J call TRBJ2-3, with no clear D. Deletions cut 4 bases from V and 2 bases from J, with 4 bases between. There are 11 residues in the CDR3. Germline V gives CDR1 GTSNPN, CDR2 SVGIG (reference sequence).

There are a few counts of this clone. This chain links TRBV7-9 with TRBJ2-6, with 11 bases matching TRBD2. CDR3 length: 18 residues. The germline V gene encodes CDR1 SEHNR and CDR2 FQNEAQ (reference sequence). The V and J ends lost 6 bases and 1 base, in that order; junction bases with no gene match: 8. In DNA form, the CDR3 reads TGTGCCAGCAGGGCAAAACTAGCGGGGGCATCTGGGGCCAACGTCCTGACTTTC. This codes for CASRAKLAGASGANVLTF.

V usage is TRBV6-2 or TRBV6-3 and J usage is TRBJ2-1; 8 bases map to TRBD2. Germline assignment: CDR1 MNHEY and CDR2 SVGEGT. With V trimmed by 5 bases and J by 5 bases, 8 bases remained unmatched. This CDR3 is 15 amino acids long. The CDR3: CASSITGGVNNEQFF. The CDR3 DNA reads as TGTGCCAGCAGTATCACGGGGGGGGTTAACAATGAGCAGTTCTTC.

The rearrangement joins TRBV12-3 or TRBV12-4 to TRBJ1-2; TRBD1 might be the D (6 bases). The CDR3 loop spans 12 amino acids. Trimming shortened V by 7 bases and J by 8 bases, and 14 bases separated the two germline ends. CDR3 residues: CASTNGDTGYTF. CDR3 coding DNA: TGTGCCAGCACCAATGGGGACACCGGCTACACCTTC.

The chain employs TRBV27 and TRBJ1-1, with 7 bases matching TRBD1. The J segment lost 0 bases and the V segment lost 1 base, leaving 2 bases of the junction unmatched. The CDR3 covers 15 residues. The germline CDR1 and CDR2 sequences are MNHEY and SMNVEV (reference sequence). Here the CDR3 reads CASSLLGTVNTEAFF. The CDR3 coding sequence is TGTGCCAGCAGTTTATTGGGGACAGTGAACACTGAAGCTTTCTTT.

A single count supports this clone. The chain recombines TRBV7-2 with TRBJ2-2; 8 bases map to TRBD2. The CDR3 has 16 residues. Germline lookup yields CDR1 SGHTA and CDR2 FQGNSA. With V trimmed by 5 bases and J by 3 bases, 8 bases remained unmatched. The CDR3 DNA reads TGTGCCAGCAGCATTAGTCGGGGGGGTTACACCGGGGAGCTGTTTTTT. It yields the protein CASSISRGGYTGELFF.

The V call is TRBV29-1, the J call TRBJ2-7; 8 nucleotides agree with TRBD1. The CDR3 consists of 12 residues. V dropped 7 bases and J dropped 4; count of bases not matched to a gene: 6. CDR1 and CDR2 (germline): SQVTM, ANQGSEA. CDR3 protein: CSARTGMYEQYF. In nucleotides, the CDR3 is TGCAGCGCACGGACAGGGATGTACGAGCAGTACTTC.

The sample holds one count of this clone. The rearrangement joins TRBV6-5 to TRBJ1-4; D unclear. There are 13 residues in the CDR3. The V end was cut by 5 bases, the J end by 2 bases, with 6 bases between. Germline CDR1 MNHEY, CDR2 SVGAGI. The CDR3 coding sequence is TGTGCCAGCAGTCCAAGCACTAATGAAAAACTGTTTTTT. This translates into CASSPSTNEKLFF.

This chain links TRBV5-1 with TRBJ2-7; D possibly corresponds to TRBD1 (5 bases). The germline V gene encodes CDR1 SGHRS and CDR2 YFSETQ. Deletions cut 5 bases from V and 3 bases from J, with 12 bases between. The CDR3 runs 13 residues. The CDR3 reads CASRRGRGYEQYF. Written as DNA, the CDR3 is TGCGCCAGCAGAAGGGGCCGCGGCTACGAGCAGTACTTC.

The chain carries TRBV27 and TRBJ1-1; TRBD1 might be the D (6 bases). There are 16 residues in the CDR3. Trimming stripped 0 bases from V and 4 bases from J, with 15 bases between. The germline gives CDR1 MNHEY, CDR2 SMNVEV (reference sequence). The CDR3 protein is CASSLSGRGTFTEAFF. The CDR3 nucleotides are TGTGCCAGCAGTTTATCCGGTAGGGGGACCTTCACTGAAGCTTTCTTT.

The chain employs TRBV4-1 and TRBJ2-5; 7 bases are shared with TRBD1. With V trimmed by 1 base and J by 9 bases, 11 bases remained unmatched. The CDR3 covers 15 residues. The V gene's germline CDR1 is MGHRA and CDR2 YSYEKL. CDR3: CASSQVITVTGAQYF. The CDR3 DNA follows: TGCGCCAGCAGCCAAGTTATCACCGTAACAGGGGCCCAGTACTTC.

The CDR3 spells CATSRDKGQAARLGEQYF. CDR3 coding DNA: TGTGCCACCAGCAGAGATAAAGGACAGGCCGCGCGTTTGGGCGAGCAGTACTTC. This chain joins TRBV15 and TRBJ2-7, with 7 bases lining up with TRBD1. V shed 0 bases, J shed 6 bases, and the junction held 17 bases outside the gene matches. Germline assignment: CDR1 LNHNV and CDR2 YYDKDF (reference sequence). This CDR3 contains 18 residues.

The J gene is TRBJ1-2, the V gene TRBV30, with D possibly being TRBD1 (5 bases). The CDR3 is 12 residues long. V was pared by 2 bases and J by 5 bases, with 9 bases between. The V gene's germline CDR1 is GTSNPN and CDR2 SVGIG (reference sequence). Here the CDR3 reads CAWSPGEYGYTF. The CDR3 nucleotides read TGTGCCTGGAGTCCGGGGGAATATGGCTACACCTTC.

J is TRBJ1-5 and V is TRBV7-9; D gene ambiguous. Germline V lookup: CDR1 SEHNR, CDR2 FQNEAQ (reference sequence). The germline V and J ends were trimmed by 1 base and 5 bases, with 12 bases remaining between them. The CDR3 spans 15 residues. The CDR3 sequence is CASSLDTDKDQPQHF. The DNA for the CDR3 is TGTGCCAGCAGCTTAGATACCGACAAAGATCAGCCCCAGCATTTT.

The J gene is TRBJ2-5, the V gene TRBV7-2, with D possibly TRBD2 on 5 matching bases. This CDR3 is built from 15 residues. CDR1 SGHTA and CDR2 FQGNSA come from the germline V gene. Between the trimmed V and J ends, which lost 5 bases and 0 bases, there was a span of 13 bases. This chain's CDR3 is CASSLGGGYQETQYF. The CDR3 bases are TGTGCCAGCAGCCTCGGAGGTGGATACCAAGAGACCCAGTACTTC.

The rearrangement links TRBV6-6 to TRBJ1-6; 9 bases are shared with TRBD1. CDR3 length: 16 residues. The ends lost 7 bases at V and 9 bases at J; junction bases unmatched: 13. Germline values: CDR1 MNHNY, CDR2 SVGAGI (reference sequence). Here the CDR3 DNA reads TGTGCCAGCACCGTGGGACAGGGAGGCTTTAGTTCACCCCTCCACTTT. Its protein is CASTVGQGGFSSPLHF.

This clone was observed a handful of times. The CDR3 here is CASSLEAGSGYTF. The CDR3 DNA is TGTGCCAGCAGCTTAGAGGCAGGGTCTGGCTACACCTTC. The rearrangement joins TRBV11-2 to TRBJ1-2, with D maybe TRBD1 (5 bases). CDR3 size: 13 residues. V lost 0 bases to trimming and J lost 7 bases, with 9 bases between them. Germline assignment: CDR1 SGHAT and CDR2 FQNNGV.

This chain uses TRBV5-1 with TRBJ2-2; possible D gene TRBD1, 6 bases. Germline CDR1 SGHRS, CDR2 YFSETQ. The CDR3 has 15 residues. Trimming cost V 0 bases and J 5 bases, with 11 bases left between them. The CDR3 DNA sequence: TGCGCCAGCAGCTTGGGACAGACAGGAACCGGGGAGCTGTTTTTT. It yields the protein CASSLGQTGTGELFF.

The chain employs TRBV12-5 and TRBJ1-3; possibly TRBD1 for D (6 bases). This CDR3 contains 15 residues. The V gene's germline CDR1 is LGHNT and CDR2 FRNRAP. Trimming cost V 1 base and J 2 bases, with 9 bases left between them. The CDR3 nucleotides are TGTGCTAGTGGTTTGGAACCAGGGGCTGGAAACACCATATATTTT. Translation gives CASGLEPGAGNTIYF.

J is TRBJ2-6 and V is TRBV27, with no clear D. In germline, CDR1 is MNHEY, CDR2 SMNVEV (reference sequence). Trimming removed 0 bases at V and 0 bases at J, with 3 bases between. CDR3 length: 15 amino acids. CDR3 DNA: TGTGCCAGCAGTTTATCCAGCTCTGGGGCCAACGTCCTGACTTTC. This encodes CASSLSSSGANVLTF.

V is TRBV7-2 and J is TRBJ2-1; D remains ambiguous. Germline assignment: CDR1 SGHTA and CDR2 FQGNSA. V lost 4 bases and J 6 bases, leaving 10 bases between the germline ends. The length of the CDR3 is 13 residues. CDR3 protein: CASSSKVSNEQFF. CDR3 bases: TGTGCCAGCAGCTCGAAAGTTAGCAATGAGCAGTTCTTC.

V usage is TRBV30 and J usage is TRBJ1-6, with TRBD1 matching over 9 bases. The CDR3 consists of 15 residues. Losses at the gene ends were 4 bases for V and 1 base for J; bases not matched to a gene: 2. Germline assignment: CDR1 GTSNPN and CDR2 SVGIG (reference sequence). CDR3 sequence (DNA): TGTGCCTGGATCGGGACAGGGTCCTATAATTCACCCCTCCACTTT. It yields the protein CAWIGTGSYNSPLHF.

The rearrangement links TRBV3-1 (or the pseudogene TRBV3-2) to TRBJ1-3; weak D call: TRBD1 (6 bases). Per germline, CDR1 LGHDT and CDR2 YNNKEL (reference sequence). The CDR3 runs to 16 residues. With 2 bases removed from V and 7 bases from J, the gap between germline ends came to 18 bases. The CDR3 reads CASSQQTGFGSNTIYF. The CDR3 DNA reads TGTGCCAGCAGCCAACAAACAGGGTTCGGATCGAACACCATATATTTT.

This clone was observed a handful of times. The CDR3 region has the DNA TGTGCCAGCAGCTTGACAGGGCCCACTGAAGCTTTCTTT. This translates into CASSLTGPTEAFF. The V call is TRBV5-6, the J call TRBJ1-1; D might be TRBD1 (6 bases). V gave up 1 base and J gave up 4 bases, with 8 bases separating them. Germline V gene lookup returns CDR1 SGHDT and CDR2 YYEEEE. The CDR3 runs to 13 residues.

The genes are TRBV9 and TRBJ1-6, with a possible D match to TRBD1 (6 bases). Looked up from germline, CDR1 is SGDLS and CDR2 is YYNGEE. The CDR3 contains 17 residues. V was clipped by 4 bases and J by 4 bases, with 18 bases between them. The DNA for the CDR3 is TGTGCCAGCAGCTCGCAAAGCGGGACAAGTTATAATTCACCCCTCCACTTT. It is translated as CASSSQSGTSYNSPLHF. The full variable domain, rest sourced from reference TRBV9 and TRBJ1-6, is DSGVTQTPKHLITATGQRVTLRCSPRSGDLSVYWYQQSLDQGLQFLIQYYNGEERAKGNILERFSAQQFPDLHSELNLSSLELGDSALYFCASSSQSGTSYNSPLHFGNGTRLTVT.

The chain couples TRBV30 to TRBJ2-1; 11 bases are a match to TRBD2. V lost 3 bases, J lost 4 bases, and 5 bases stayed unmatched. The CDR3 is 15 amino acids. The germline CDR1 and CDR2 sequences are GTSNPN and SVGIG (reference sequence). The CDR3 DNA sequence: TGTGCCTGGAGCGCTGGGACTAGCGGATACAATGAGCAGTTCTTC. Protein product: CAWSAGTSGYNEQFF.

The chain recombines TRBV19 with TRBJ1-2; D unclear. Germline V CDR1 and CDR2: LNHDA, SQIVND (reference sequence). Trimming left V 3 bases short and J 2 bases short, with 7 bases between. There are 13 residues in the CDR3. CDR3 loop: CASSIQRNYGYTF. The DNA of the CDR3 is TGTGCCAGTAGTATTCAGAGGAACTATGGCTACACCTTC. Full variable domain (outside the CDR3, taken from reference TRBV19 and TRBJ1-2): DGGITQSPKYLFRKEGQNVTLSCEQNLNHDAMYWYRQDPGQGLRLIYYSQIVNDFQKGDIAEGYSVSREKKESFPLTVTSAQKNPTAFYLCASSIQRNYGYTFGSGTRLTVV.